The 4 T cell receptor beta chains below were found in one sample sequenced in a study of blood T cell repertoires in COVID-19. Clones were read by immunoSEQ multiplex PCR, and TCRdb kept only the in-frame ones, dropping some. The sample includes 100,000 to 150,000 clones, about four fifths of them seen just once. The specimen sequenced was peripheral blood. The receptors come from an elderly woman with acute or convalescent COVID-19.

V and J are TRBV11-2 and TRBJ2-5; 10 bases are shared with TRBD1. Germline V gene lookup returns CDR1 SGHAT and CDR2 FQNNGV. The CDR3 spans 15 residues. The V and J ends lost 4 bases and 5 bases, in that order; junction bases with no gene match: 7. CDR3 loop: CASSSPGQGRETQYF. DNA of the CDR3: TGTGCCAGCAGCTCCCCGGGACAGGGGCGGGAGACCCAGTACTTC.

J is TRBJ1-3 and V is TRBV30, with 7 bases that match TRBD1. Germline CDR1 and CDR2: GTSNPN and SVGIG (reference sequence). V shed 5 bases and J 0 bases; nucleotides not matched to a gene: 4. CDR3 length equals 14 residues. This CDR3 reads CAWATGASGNTIYF. The CDR3 DNA reads as TGTGCCTGGGCAACAGGGGCCTCTGGAAACACCATATATTTT.

The chain has TRBV13 and TRBJ1-1; TRBD1 aligns across 8 bases. J gave up 10 bases and V 5 bases, and 9 bases lay outside the gene matches. Looked up from germline, CDR1 is PRHDT and CDR2 is FYEKMQ (reference sequence). The CDR3 has 13 residues. This CDR3 reads CASSPAGGGTAFF. CDR3 DNA: TGTGCCAGCAGCCCCGCAGGGGGCGGGACAGCTTTCTTT.

V and J are TRBV6-2 or TRBV6-3 and TRBJ2-7; the match to TRBD2 covers 12 bases. The CDR3 loop spans 15 amino acids. CDR1 is MNHEY, CDR2 SVGEGT, per germline. Germline trimming cut 5 bases from V and 2 bases from J; bases unmatched to any gene: 4. CDR3 nucleotides: TGTGCCAGCAGTCCCGGACTAGCGGGGACCTACGAGCAGTACTTC. Translating it yields CASSPGLAGTYEQYF.